The 11 T cell receptor beta chains given below trace back to one sample, sequenced in a study of blood T cell repertoires in COVID-19 (dated by TCRdb to about 2020). Library preparation used the immunoSEQ multiplex PCR assay. As stored in TCRdb, this immuneACCESS dataset retains in-frame rearrangements with V and J assigned. A fraction of the clones does not appear; measured against another copy, unresolved V genes explain less than half of the discrepancy, and the remainder lacks a known reason. For this sample the table gives about 480,000 clones, of which roughly 90% were detected only once. The ten largest clones capture less than 2% of the sample. The source material was PBMCs or T cells enriched from blood (not recorded which). These TCRs come from a woman aged 40 to 55 who had recovered from COVID-19.

The rearrangement uses TRBV5-4 and TRBJ1-4, with D hard to call. CDR3 length equals 13 residues. V shed 3 bases and J shed 8 bases, with 11 bases lying between them. The germline CDR1 and CDR2 sequences are SGHNT and YYREEE (reference sequence). In DNA form, the CDR3 reads TGTGCCAGCAGCTCATCCCTCGAGGAAAAACTGTTTTTT. Translation: CASSSSLEEKLFF.

The V call is TRBV9, the J call TRBJ1-2; D is ambiguous. The CDR3 loop spans 11 amino acids. Germline V gene lookup returns CDR1 SGDLS and CDR2 YYNGEE. With 3 bases removed from V and 6 bases from J, the gap between germline ends came to 6 bases. CDR3 amino acids: CASSGAHGYTF. The CDR3 DNA follows: TGTGCCAGCAGCGGGGCTCATGGCTACACCTTC.

The rearrangement links TRBV30 to TRBJ1-1, with 7 positions matching TRBD1. With 0 bases clipped from V and 8 bases from J, the junction kept 3 bases outside the gene matches. Germline V CDR1 and CDR2: GTSNPN, SVGIG (reference sequence). This CDR3 region has 12 residues. CDR3 region: CAWSVGQAEAFF. The CDR3 bases are TGTGCCTGGAGTGTCGGACAGGCAGAAGCTTTCTTT.

The rearrangement links TRBV11-2 to TRBJ2-7, with D perhaps matching TRBD1 (7 bases). With 3 bases removed from V and 0 bases from J, the gap between germline ends came to 15 bases. Germline CDR1 SGHAT, CDR2 FQNNGV. This CDR3 region has 16 residues. Here the CDR3 DNA reads TGTGCCAGCAGCTTGGCGGGACAGACCAGCTCCTACGAGCAGTACTTC. The encoded protein is CASSLAGQTSSYEQYF. Complete variable domain (other parts from reference TRBV11-2 and TRBJ2-7): EAGVAQSPRYKIIEKRQSVAFWCNPISGHATLYWYQQILGQGPKLLIQFQNNGVVDDSQLPKDRFSAERLKGVDSTLKIQPAKLEDSAVYLCASSLAGQTSSYEQYFGPGTRLTVT.

The chain carries TRBV12-3 or TRBV12-4 and TRBJ2-7; D is ambiguous. Trimming stripped 6 bases from V and 4 bases from J, with 10 bases between. The CDR3 is 12 residues long. The CDR3 region is CASSLRRYEQYF. Written as DNA, the CDR3 is TGTGCCAGCAGCCTACGCAGGTACGAGCAGTACTTC.

The J gene is TRBJ1-4, the V gene TRBV3-1 (or the pseudogene TRBV3-2); 7 nucleotides line up with TRBD1. Germline CDR1 is LGHDT and CDR2 is YNNKEL (reference sequence). This CDR3 is built from 15 residues. V trimming: 4 bases; J trimming: 2 bases; junction bases outside the gene matches: 4. CDR3 nucleotide sequence: TGTGCCAGCAGCCGCATGGGACAGACTAATGAAAAACTGTTTTTT. Protein sequence: CASSRMGQTNEKLFF.

This chain joins TRBV5-1 and TRBJ2-3; TRBD2 might be the D (6 bases). V lost 1 base and J lost 6, with 15 bases in between. The CDR3 is 15 amino acids. Germline assignment: CDR1 SGHRS and CDR2 YFSETQ. CDR3 sequence (DNA): TGCGCCAGCAGCTTGTCGGTGGGAGGAGAGGATACGCAGTATTTT. Translation gives CASSLSVGGEDTQYF.

V gene TRBV27 combines with J gene TRBJ1-5; D perhaps matches TRBD1 (5 bases). The ends were cut back, 4 bases at V and 5 bases at J, with 9 bases in the middle. This CDR3 has 13 amino acids. CDR1 and CDR2 (germline): MNHEY, SMNVEV (reference sequence). CDR3 in amino acids: CASSSGRDQPQHF. The CDR3 DNA sequence: TGTGCCAGCAGTTCAGGGAGGGATCAGCCCCAGCATTTT.

The chain carries TRBV5-1 and TRBJ1-3; no firm D call. Trimming removed 4 bases at V and 0 bases at J, with 17 bases between. The germline V gene encodes CDR1 SGHRS and CDR2 YFSETQ. The length of the CDR3 is 17 residues. CDR3 sequence (DNA): TGCGCCAGCAGCCCCGCTGTCGGAGGCCACTCTGGAAACACCATATATTTT. Its protein is CASSPAVGGHSGNTIYF.

The rearrangement uses TRBV29-1 and TRBJ2-7, with D possibly being TRBD2 (7 bases). The CDR3 contains 12 residues. CDR1 is SQVTM and CDR2 is ANQGSEA in the germline V gene. V lost 2 bases, J lost 6 bases, and 11 bases lay in between. CDR3 sequence: CSVEKGGSEQYF. The CDR3 DNA sequence: TGCAGCGTTGAAAAGGGGGGGAGCGAGCAGTACTTC.

The rearrangement uses TRBV12-3 or TRBV12-4 and TRBJ2-3; D not certain. The CDR3 is 13 amino acids. The V end lost 1 base, the J end lost 7 bases, and 9 bases lay between the germline ends. CDR3 residues: CASSLGSAYTQYF. The CDR3 bases are TGTGCCAGCAGTTTAGGGAGTGCGTATACGCAGTATTTT.